This T cell receptor (beta chain) originates from a study of T cells in Graves' hyperthyroidism and ophthalmopathy. General observations from the study: Model predictions of ophthalmopathy came a median about 6.3 months before onset.

Trimming removed 3 bases at V and 1 base at J, with 9 bases between. Germline V gene sequence: CDR1 ENHRY, CDR2 SYGVKD. There are 14 residues in the CDR3. This clonotype was seen ten or more times. What it binds is unknown. TCR beta CDR3 sequences were amplified from RNA transcripts. Using the HTBI primer set, a first-round RT-PCR was run on the TCR CDR3. TCRdb redid the calling of the multiplex PCR reads with MiXCR, one entry per CDR3 protein. The data contain over 350,000 distinct CDR3 sequences, about 15% of them singletons. Subjects with ophthalmopathy showed a Clinical Activity Score no lower than 3, a NOSPECS grade no lower than 4, and a duration shorter than 3 months. This sample holds PBMCs from approximately 9 ml fresh peripheral blood.

The TCR sequence derives from a man younger than 35 with Graves' ophthalmopathy. This chain joins TRBV10-3 and TRBJ1-1, with D possibly matching TRBD1 (5 bases). The sequencing input was blood. For the CDR3, the DNA is TGTGCCATCAGTGACAGGGATCGGAACACTGAAGCTTTCTTT. Translated, it gives CAISDRDRNTEAFF.